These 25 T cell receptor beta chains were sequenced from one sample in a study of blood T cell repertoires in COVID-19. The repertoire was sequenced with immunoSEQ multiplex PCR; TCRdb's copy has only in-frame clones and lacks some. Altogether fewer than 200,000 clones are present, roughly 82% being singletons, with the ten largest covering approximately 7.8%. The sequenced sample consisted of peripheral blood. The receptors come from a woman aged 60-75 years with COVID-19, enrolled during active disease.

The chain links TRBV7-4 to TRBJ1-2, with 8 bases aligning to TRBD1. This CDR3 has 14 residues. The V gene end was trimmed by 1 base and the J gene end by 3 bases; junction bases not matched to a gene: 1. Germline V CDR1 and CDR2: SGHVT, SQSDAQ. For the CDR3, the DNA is TGTGCCAGCAGCTTAGAGACAGGGGACTATGGCTACACCTTC. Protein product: CASSLETGDYGYTF.

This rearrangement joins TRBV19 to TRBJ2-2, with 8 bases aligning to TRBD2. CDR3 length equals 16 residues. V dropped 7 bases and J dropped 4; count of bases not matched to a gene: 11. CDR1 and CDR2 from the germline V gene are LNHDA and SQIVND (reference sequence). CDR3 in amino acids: CASTPLGGGSTGELFF. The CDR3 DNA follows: TGTGCCAGTACCCCTCTCGGGGGGGGATCCACCGGGGAGCTGTTTTTT. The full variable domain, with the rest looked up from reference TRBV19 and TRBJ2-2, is DGGITQSPKYLFRKEGQNVTLSCEQNLNHDAMYWYRQDPGQGLRLIYYSQIVNDFQKGDIAEGYSVSREKKESFPLTVTSAQKNPTAFYLCASTPLGGGSTGELFFGEGSRLTVL.

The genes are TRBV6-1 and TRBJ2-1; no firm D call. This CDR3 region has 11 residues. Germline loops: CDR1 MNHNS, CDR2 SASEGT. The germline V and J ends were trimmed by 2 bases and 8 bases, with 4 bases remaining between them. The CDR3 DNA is TGTGCCAGCAGTGAATTCGATGAGCAGTTCTTC. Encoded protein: CASSEFDEQFF.

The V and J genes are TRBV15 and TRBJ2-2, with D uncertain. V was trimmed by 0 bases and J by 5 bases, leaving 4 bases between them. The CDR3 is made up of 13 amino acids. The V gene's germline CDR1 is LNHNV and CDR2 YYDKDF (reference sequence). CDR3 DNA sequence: TGTGCCACCAGCAGAGATATGACCGGGGAGCTGTTTTTT. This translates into CATSRDMTGELFF.

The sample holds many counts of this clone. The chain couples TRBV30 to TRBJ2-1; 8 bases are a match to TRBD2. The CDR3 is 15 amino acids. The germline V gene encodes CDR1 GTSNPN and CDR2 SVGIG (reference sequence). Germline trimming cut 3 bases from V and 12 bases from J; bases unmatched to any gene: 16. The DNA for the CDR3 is TGTGCCTGGAGCCGGTGGGTAACGGGAGGGCCGACGCAGTTCTTC. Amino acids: CAWSRWVTGGPTQFF.

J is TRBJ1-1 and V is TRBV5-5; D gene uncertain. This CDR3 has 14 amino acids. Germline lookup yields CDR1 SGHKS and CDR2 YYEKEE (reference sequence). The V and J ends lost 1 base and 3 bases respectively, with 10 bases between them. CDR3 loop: CASSLWQYDTEAFF. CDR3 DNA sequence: TGTGCCAGCAGCTTGTGGCAGTACGACACTGAAGCTTTCTTT.

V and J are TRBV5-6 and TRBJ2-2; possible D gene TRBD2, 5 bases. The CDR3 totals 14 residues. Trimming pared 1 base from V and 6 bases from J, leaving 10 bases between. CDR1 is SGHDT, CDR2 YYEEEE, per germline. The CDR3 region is CASSLSGSAGELFF. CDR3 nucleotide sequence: TGTGCCAGCAGCTTGTCGGGAAGCGCCGGGGAGCTGTTTTTT.

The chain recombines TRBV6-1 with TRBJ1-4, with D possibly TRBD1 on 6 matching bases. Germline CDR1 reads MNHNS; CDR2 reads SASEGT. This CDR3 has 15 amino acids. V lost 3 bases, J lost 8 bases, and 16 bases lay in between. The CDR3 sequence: CASSDLGTREEKLFF. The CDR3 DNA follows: TGTGCCAGCAGTGATTTAGGGACAAGAGAGGAAAAACTGTTTTTT.

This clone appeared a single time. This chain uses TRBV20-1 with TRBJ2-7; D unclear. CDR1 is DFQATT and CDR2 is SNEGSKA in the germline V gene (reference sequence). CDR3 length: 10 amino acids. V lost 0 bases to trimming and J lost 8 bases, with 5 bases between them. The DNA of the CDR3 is TGCAGTGCTAGAGAACAGAAGCAGTACTTC. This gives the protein CSAREQKQYF.

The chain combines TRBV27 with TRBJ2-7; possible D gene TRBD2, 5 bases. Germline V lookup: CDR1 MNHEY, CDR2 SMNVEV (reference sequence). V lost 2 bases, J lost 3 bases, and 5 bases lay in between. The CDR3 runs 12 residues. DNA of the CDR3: TGTGCCAGCAGTTTAGACTACTACGAGCAGTACGTC. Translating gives CASSLDYYEQYV.

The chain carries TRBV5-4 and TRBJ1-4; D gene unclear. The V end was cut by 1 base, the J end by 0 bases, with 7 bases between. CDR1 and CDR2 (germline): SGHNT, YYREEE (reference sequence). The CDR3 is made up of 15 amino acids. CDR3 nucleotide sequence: TGTGCCAGCAGCTTGAAGGCGGCAACTAATGAAAAACTGTTTTTT. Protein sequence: CASSLKAATNEKLFF.

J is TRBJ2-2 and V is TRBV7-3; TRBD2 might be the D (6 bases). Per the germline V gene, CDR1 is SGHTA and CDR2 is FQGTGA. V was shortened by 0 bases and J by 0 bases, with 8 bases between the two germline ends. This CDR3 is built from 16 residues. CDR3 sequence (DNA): TGTGCCAGCAGCTTAACTAGCGGAACGAACACCGGGGAGCTGTTTTTT. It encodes CASSLTSGTNTGELFF.

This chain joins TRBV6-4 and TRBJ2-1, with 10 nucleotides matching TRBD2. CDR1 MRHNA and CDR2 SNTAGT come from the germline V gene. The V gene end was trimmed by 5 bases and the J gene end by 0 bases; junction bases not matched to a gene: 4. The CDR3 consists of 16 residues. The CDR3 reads CASSNLAGASYNEQFF. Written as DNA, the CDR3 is TGTGCCAGCAGTAACCTAGCGGGAGCCTCCTACAATGAGCAGTTCTTC.

This CDR3 is CAWSPPPNYKTQYF. Written as DNA, the CDR3 is TGTGCCTGGAGTCCCCCTCCCAACTATAAGACCCAGTACTTC. V gene TRBV30 combines with J gene TRBJ2-5; D remains unclear. Germline assignment: CDR1 GTSNPN and CDR2 SVGIG (reference sequence). The V gene lost 2 bases and the J gene lost 6 bases, with 16 bases spanning the gap. CDR3 length: 14 amino acids.

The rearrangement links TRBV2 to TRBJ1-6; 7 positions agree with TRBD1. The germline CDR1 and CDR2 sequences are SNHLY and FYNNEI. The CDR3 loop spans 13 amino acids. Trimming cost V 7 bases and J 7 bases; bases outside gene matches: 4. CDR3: CASTQTGNSPLHF. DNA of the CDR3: TGTGCCAGCACCCAGACAGGGAATTCACCCCTCCACTTT.

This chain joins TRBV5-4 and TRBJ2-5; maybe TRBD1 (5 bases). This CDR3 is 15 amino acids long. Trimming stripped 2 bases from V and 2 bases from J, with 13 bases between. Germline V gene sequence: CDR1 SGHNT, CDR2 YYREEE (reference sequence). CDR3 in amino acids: CASSFQGGIQETQYF. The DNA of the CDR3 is TGTGCCAGCAGCTTCCAGGGTGGGATTCAAGAGACCCAGTACTTC.

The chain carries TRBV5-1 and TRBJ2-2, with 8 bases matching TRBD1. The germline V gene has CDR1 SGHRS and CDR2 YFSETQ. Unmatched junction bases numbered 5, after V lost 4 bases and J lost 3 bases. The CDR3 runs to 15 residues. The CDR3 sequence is CASSLDRVDTGELFF. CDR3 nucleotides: TGCGCCAGCAGCCTGGACAGGGTGGACACCGGGGAGCTGTTTTTT.

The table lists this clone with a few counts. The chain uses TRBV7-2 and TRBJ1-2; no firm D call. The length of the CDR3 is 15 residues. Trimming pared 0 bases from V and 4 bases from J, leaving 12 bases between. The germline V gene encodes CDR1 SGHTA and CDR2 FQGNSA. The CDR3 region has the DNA TGTGCCAGCAGCTTAGCGCAGCGCAGCTCCTATGGCTACACCTTC. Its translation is CASSLAQRSSYGYTF.

CDR3 sequence reads: CASSIDSGGPFGFLGELFF. The CDR3 region has the DNA TGTGCCAGTAGTATAGATTCCGGCGGGCCTTTTGGGTTTCTTGGGGAGCTGTTTTTT. The chain has TRBV19 and TRBJ2-2; the D gene is possibly TRBD2 (5 bases). Germline CDR1 is LNHDA and CDR2 is SQIVND (reference sequence). The V gene lost 0 bases and the J gene lost 8 bases, with 25 bases spanning the gap. The CDR3 length is 19 residues.

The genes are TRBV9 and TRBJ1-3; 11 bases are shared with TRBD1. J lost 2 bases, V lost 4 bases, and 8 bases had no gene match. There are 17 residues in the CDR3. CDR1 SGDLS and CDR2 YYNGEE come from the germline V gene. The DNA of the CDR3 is TGTGCCAGCAGCACTACGGACAGGGGGCTACCTGGAAACACCATATATTTT. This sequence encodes CASSTTDRGLPGNTIYF.

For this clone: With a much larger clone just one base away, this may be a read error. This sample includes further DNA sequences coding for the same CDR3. The CDR3 protein is CASSLGQGGYGYTF. CDR3 coding DNA: TGCGCCAGCAGCTTGGGACAGGGGGGCTATGGCTACACCTTC. This rearrangement joins TRBV5-1 to TRBJ1-2; TRBD1 aligns across 9 bases. The CDR3 is 14 amino acids. V lost 0 bases and J lost 4; bases outside the gene matches: 1. Germline V CDR1 and CDR2: SGHRS, YFSETQ.

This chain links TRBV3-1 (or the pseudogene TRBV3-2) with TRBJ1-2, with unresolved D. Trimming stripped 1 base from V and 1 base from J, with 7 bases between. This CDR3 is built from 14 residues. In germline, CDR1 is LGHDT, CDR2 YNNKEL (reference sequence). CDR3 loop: CASSQAAGNYGYTF. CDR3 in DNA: TGTGCCAGCAGCCAAGCCGCGGGTAACTATGGCTACACCTTC.

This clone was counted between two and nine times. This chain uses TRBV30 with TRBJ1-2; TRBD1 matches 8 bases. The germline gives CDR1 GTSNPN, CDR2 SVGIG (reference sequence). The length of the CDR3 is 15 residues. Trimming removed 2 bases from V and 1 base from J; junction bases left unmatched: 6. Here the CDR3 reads CAWSRDRSFNYGYTF. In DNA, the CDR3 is TGTGCCTGGAGTCGGGACAGGTCTTTTAACTATGGCTACACCTTC.

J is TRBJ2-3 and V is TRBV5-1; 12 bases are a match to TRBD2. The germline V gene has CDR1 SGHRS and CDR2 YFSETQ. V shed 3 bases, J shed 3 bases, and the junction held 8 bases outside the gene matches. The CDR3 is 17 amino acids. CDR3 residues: CASSSSSGRAQTDTQYF. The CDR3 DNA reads TGCGCCAGCAGCTCCTCTAGCGGGAGGGCCCAGACAGATACGCAGTATTTT.

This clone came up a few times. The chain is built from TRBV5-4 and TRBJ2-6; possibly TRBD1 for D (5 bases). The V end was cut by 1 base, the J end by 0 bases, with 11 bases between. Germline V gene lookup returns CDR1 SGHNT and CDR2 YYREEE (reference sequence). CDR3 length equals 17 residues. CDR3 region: CASSLMRTNSGANVLTF. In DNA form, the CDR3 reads TGTGCCAGCAGCTTGATGAGGACAAACTCTGGGGCCAACGTCCTGACTTTC. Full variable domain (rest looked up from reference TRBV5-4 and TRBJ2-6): ETGVTQSPTHLIKTRGQQVTLRCSSQSGHNTVSWYQQALGQGPQFIFQYYREEENGRGNFPPRFSGLQFPNYSSELNVNALELDDSALYLCASSLMRTNSGANVLTFGAGSRLTVL.